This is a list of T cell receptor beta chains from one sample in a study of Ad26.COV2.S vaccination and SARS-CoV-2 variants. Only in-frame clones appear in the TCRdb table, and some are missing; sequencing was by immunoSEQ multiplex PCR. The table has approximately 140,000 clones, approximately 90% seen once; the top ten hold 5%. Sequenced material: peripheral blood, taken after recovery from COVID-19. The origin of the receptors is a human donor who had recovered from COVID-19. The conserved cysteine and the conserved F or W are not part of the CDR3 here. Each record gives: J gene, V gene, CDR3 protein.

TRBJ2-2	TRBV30	AWTPTVAGELF
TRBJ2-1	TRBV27	ASSMTGGPYNEQF
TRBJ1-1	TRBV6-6	ASSYGRGHLNTEAF
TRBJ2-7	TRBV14	ASSQNNYEQY
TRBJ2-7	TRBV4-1	ASSQGQGFYEQY
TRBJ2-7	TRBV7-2	ASRGLGTYEQY
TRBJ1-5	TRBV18	ASSRDSNQPQH
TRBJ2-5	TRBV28	ASKGTVIYQETQY
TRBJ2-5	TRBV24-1	ATSDFNYRDRDLQETQY
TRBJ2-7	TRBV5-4	ASTGAPGDYEQY
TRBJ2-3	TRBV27	ASSFGGTSTDTQY
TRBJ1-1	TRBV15	ATSGRDGTEAF
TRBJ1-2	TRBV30	AWSVGGFGGYT
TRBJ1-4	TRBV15	ATSRHSGVVTNEKLF
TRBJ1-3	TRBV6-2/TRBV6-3	ASSQIQGPDTIY
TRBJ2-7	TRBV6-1	ASSEAREPAGHTYEQY
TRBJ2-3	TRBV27	ASSFGGVTDTQY
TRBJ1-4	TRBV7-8	ASSLVAGGREKLF
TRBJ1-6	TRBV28	ASSAGSYVSLH
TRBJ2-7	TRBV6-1	ASSELDRGFEQY
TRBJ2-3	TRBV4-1	ASSQPGRRTGLGGTDTQY